This entry lists 20 T cell receptor beta chains sequenced from one sample in a study of T cell repertoires in cytomegalovirus infection. Their specific antigens are unknown. TCRdb ran MiXCR on the reads and lists one entry per CDR3 protein. The data hold fewer than 900,000 distinct CDR3 sequences, with 25% to 30% observed a single time. Source: cultured CD8+ T cells from PBMCs, taken from culture after CMV antigen stimulation. These receptors all stem from a human donor in good health (CMV status not recorded). Some clones in this sample may be carry-over from other donors' samples.

This clonotype has more than one count but fewer than ten. The rearrangement uses TRBV3-1 and TRBJ1-1; D remains ambiguous. Germline CDR1 is LGHDT and CDR2 is YNNKEL (reference sequence). Deletions cut 4 bases from V and 4 bases from J, with 13 bases between. This CDR3 is built from 14 residues. CDR3 coding DNA: TGTGCCAGCAGCCTCACTGACTCGCGCACTGAAGCTTTCTTT. It encodes CASSLTDSRTEAFF.

The rearrangement joins TRBV29-1 to TRBJ2-1; 7 bases agree with TRBD2. Losses at the gene ends were 8 bases for V and 13 bases for J; bases not matched to a gene: 17. The CDR3 has 13 residues. The germline V gene has CDR1 SQVTM and CDR2 ANQGSEA. This CDR3 is CSFRGEGTLGQFF. The CDR3 DNA follows: TGCAGCTTCCGAGGGGAGGGGACTTTGGGTCAGTTCTTC.

The rearrangement uses TRBV6-5 and TRBJ2-1, with D perhaps TRBD2 (7 bases). This CDR3 region has 17 residues. Germline V gene sequence: CDR1 MNHEY, CDR2 SVGAGI. V shed 6 bases and J shed 4 bases, with 22 bases lying between them. As DNA, the CDR3 is TGTGCCAGCAGCCTGGGGGGAGGGGGGGACGTTTACAATGAGCAGTTCTTC. Protein: CASSLGGGGDVYNEQFF.

This chain connects TRBV6-5 to TRBJ2-1; D remains unclear. Per the germline V gene, CDR1 is MNHEY and CDR2 is SVGAGI. The CDR3 has 16 residues. The V end lost 0 bases, the J end lost 2 bases, and 11 bases lay between the germline ends. The CDR3 is CASSYSPGYTYNEQFF. In nucleotides, the CDR3 is TGTGCCAGCAGTTACTCGCCGGGTTATACCTACAATGAGCAGTTCTTC.

V gene TRBV12-3 or TRBV12-4 combines with J gene TRBJ1-2, with D unresolved. The CDR3 has 13 residues. Trimming took off 5 bases at V and 3 bases at J, with 10 bases between the two ends. The CDR3 nucleotides are TGTGCCAGCAGTACCCGGGTTGACTATGGCTACACCTTC. It encodes CASSTRVDYGYTF.

This clonotype was found many times. The chain uses TRBV7-6 and TRBJ1-1; 7 positions agree with TRBD1. The CDR3 has 16 amino acids. V shed 3 bases and J 3 bases; nucleotides not matched to a gene: 10. In germline, CDR1 is SGHVS, CDR2 FNYEAQ. CDR3 sequence: CASSFARQGKDTEAFF. CDR3 DNA: TGTGCCAGCAGCTTCGCCCGACAGGGAAAGGACACTGAAGCTTTCTTT.

V gene TRBV12-3 or TRBV12-4 combines with J gene TRBJ2-5; D gene uncertain. Trimming took off 2 bases at V and 5 bases at J, with 18 bases between the two ends. This CDR3 comprises 16 residues. The CDR3 nucleotides are TGTGCCAGCAGTTTACAGCGACCTGGCGGAAGGGAGACCCAGTACTTC. This translates into CASSLQRPGGRETQYF.

This clonotype was observed at least ten times. The chain carries TRBV7-8 and TRBJ2-2; 9 bases line up with TRBD2. Unmatched junction bases numbered 7, after V lost 10 bases and J lost 4 bases. CDR3 length equals 14 residues. CDR1 is SGHVS and CDR2 is FQNEAQ in the germline V gene. Here the CDR3 reads CATPKRGATGELFF. The CDR3 nucleotides read TGTGCCACTCCTAAGCGGGGGGCCACCGGGGAGCTGTTTTTT.

The chain recombines TRBV29-1 with TRBJ1-3; 7 bases agree with TRBD1. The germline V gene encodes CDR1 SQVTM and CDR2 ANQGSEA. The CDR3 runs to 14 residues. With 3 bases clipped from V and 7 bases from J, the junction kept 9 bases outside the gene matches. The CDR3 region has the DNA TGCAGCGTTGATGACTCAGGGGGTTATAACACCATATATTTT. This encodes CSVDDSGGYNTIYF.

The table lists this clonotype with a few counts. The chain is built from TRBV5-6 and TRBJ1-2; D gene ambiguous. This CDR3 is built from 11 residues. Germline CDR1 reads SGHDT; CDR2 reads YYEEEE. Deletions cut 6 bases from V and 7 bases from J, with 10 bases between. This CDR3 is CASTSVAGYTF. The CDR3 region has the DNA TGTGCCAGCACCTCGGTGGCTGGCTACACCTTC.

The CDR3 loop is CSAISGTSEGDTQYF. CDR3 coding DNA: TGCAGTGCGATTTCTGGGACTAGCGAAGGAGATACGCAGTATTTT. The genes are TRBV20-1 and TRBJ2-3; TRBD2 matches at 10 bases. The CDR3 runs 15 residues. Unmatched junction bases numbered 11, after V lost 6 bases and J lost 5 bases. CDR1 and CDR2 (germline): DFQATT, SNEGSKA (reference sequence).

This rearrangement joins TRBV4-2 to TRBJ2-7; D remains unclear. V dropped 0 bases and J dropped 3 bases, with 6 bases sitting between them. CDR1 and CDR2 from the germline V gene are LGHNA and YNFKEQ. This CDR3 is 13 amino acids long. The chain's CDR3 is CASSQDVGYEQYF. The CDR3 DNA follows: TGTGCCAGCAGCCAAGATGTGGGCTACGAGCAGTACTTC.

This clonotype was detected only a few times. V gene TRBV7-8 combines with J gene TRBJ2-7; weak D call: TRBD1 (6 bases). This CDR3 has 14 residues. V shed 5 bases and J shed 3 bases, with 14 bases lying between them. The V gene's germline CDR1 is SGHVS and CDR2 FQNEAQ. The CDR3 nucleotides are TGTGCCAGCAGCGCCCGGGGACACAGCTACGAGCAGTACTTC. Encoded protein: CASSARGHSYEQYF.

The J gene is TRBJ2-1, the V gene TRBV27; 7 bases match TRBD1. The junction had 10 bases not matched to a gene; V was cut back by 5 bases and J by 0 bases. Per germline, CDR1 MNHEY and CDR2 SMNVEV (reference sequence). This CDR3 has 17 amino acids. The CDR3 loop is CASSQGTVHFSYNEQFF. The CDR3 DNA reads TGTGCCAGCAGTCAAGGGACAGTCCATTTCTCCTACAATGAGCAGTTCTTC.

This clonotype showed up many times. V usage is TRBV7-2 and J usage is TRBJ1-1, with TRBD1 identical over 7 bases. This CDR3 spans 13 amino acids. CDR1 and CDR2 from the germline V gene are SGHTA and FQGNSA. J lost 12 bases, V lost 1 base, and 8 bases had no gene match. This CDR3 reads CASSLGDHRGPFF. Written as DNA, the CDR3 is TGTGCCAGCAGCTTAGGGGACCACAGGGGACCTTTCTTT.

The chain uses TRBV7-8 and TRBJ2-5, with 12 bases matching TRBD2. The germline V gene encodes CDR1 SGHVS and CDR2 FQNEAQ. The CDR3 totals 16 residues. V dropped 4 bases and J dropped 1; count of bases not matched to a gene: 4. CDR3 sequence: CASSYRLAGAQETQYF. CDR3 sequence (DNA): TGTGCCAGCAGCTACCGACTAGCGGGGGCCCAAGAGACCCAGTACTTC.

The chain employs TRBV4-2 and TRBJ2-4, with D hard to call. V was cut by 0 bases and J by 0 bases, with 12 bases left in between. This CDR3 has 17 amino acids. From germline, CDR1 is LGHNA and CDR2 YNFKEQ. CDR3 loop: CASSQDGNGLAKNIQYF. The CDR3 nucleotides are TGTGCCAGCAGCCAAGATGGGAACGGCCTAGCCAAAAACATTCAGTACTTC.

This clonotype has a count of ten or more. The V gene is TRBV7-8, the J gene TRBJ2-3; possible D gene TRBD1, 6 bases. This CDR3 has 17 residues. V was cut by 7 bases and J by 0 bases, with 20 bases left in between. CDR1 is SGHVS, CDR2 FQNEAQ, per germline. The CDR3: CASNFKIRDKSTDTQYF. The CDR3 DNA reads TGTGCCAGCAACTTCAAAATCCGGGACAAGAGCACAGATACGCAGTATTTT.

The chain carries TRBV7-3 and TRBJ2-3; 10 bases line up with TRBD2. Trimming took 6 bases from V and 1 from J; bases not matched to a gene: 10. The length of the CDR3 is 17 residues. Germline V lookup: CDR1 SGHTA, CDR2 FQGTGA. The CDR3 sequence is CASRSVGGTSGTDTQYF. The CDR3 nucleotides read TGTGCCAGCAGATCCGTCGGAGGGACTAGCGGCACAGATACGCAGTATTTT. Full variable domain (outside the CDR3, taken from reference TRBV7-3 and TRBJ2-3): GAGVSQTPSNKVTEKGKYVELRCDPISGHTALYWYRQSLGQGPEFLIYFQGTGAADDSGLPNDRFFAVRPEGSVSTLKIQRTERGDSAVYLCASRSVGGTSGTDTQYFGPGTRLTVL.

This clonotype has just a few counts. CDR3: CSARDSIEPANYGYTF. Here the CDR3 DNA reads TGCAGTGCTAGAGATTCAATCGAGCCGGCCAACTATGGCTACACCTTC. The V gene is TRBV20-1, the J gene TRBJ1-2; no definite D call. Trimming pared 0 bases from V and 2 bases from J, leaving 16 bases between. The length of the CDR3 is 16 residues. In germline, CDR1 is DFQATT, CDR2 SNEGSKA (reference sequence).